The clone carrying this TCR beta chain has only a few counts. Its matching antigen is unknown. The sample comes from a study of CD8 T cells in ankylosing spondylitis. Findings of the study overall: Blood from ankylosing spondylitis patients appeared to carry a characteristic roughly 8-variant TCR beta motif.

The CDR3 loop spans 13 amino acids. Trimming stripped 7 bases from V and 0 bases from J, with 4 bases between. TCRdb used MiXCR to reprocess the 5' RACE reads, holding one entry per CDR3 protein. The sample yields 700,000 or so distinct CDR3 sequences, roughly 19% seen once. This sequence was found in a male donor with ankylosing spondylitis. The source material was blood, either unsorted or a sorted T cell fraction (not recorded which). V gene TRBV12-3 or TRBV12-4 combines with J gene TRBJ1-6; no reliable D call. The CDR3 DNA follows: TGTGCCAGCAAGGGCTCCTATAATTCACCCCTCCACTTT. As protein: CASKGSYNSPLHF.